Each of the 8 T cell receptor beta chains below was sequenced from the same sample in a study of HIV-infected patients and healthy controls. MiXCR was run by TCRdb on the 5' RACE reads, yielding one entry per CDR3 protein. Here the sample spans around 67,000 distinct CDR3 sequences, approximately 16% being singletons. Sequenced input: CD4+ T cells from blood. The source is a human donor in good health.

The gene calls are TRBV29-1 and TRBJ2-3; D unclear. The CDR3 length is 12 residues. V was cut by 4 bases and J by 2 bases, with 7 bases left in between. Germline lookup yields CDR1 SQVTM and CDR2 ANQGSEA. The CDR3 nucleotides read TGCAGCGTTGGAAGAGTCACAGATACGCAGTATTTT. It codes for CSVGRVTDTQYF.

V is TRBV6-1 and J is TRBJ2-7, with D tentatively TRBD1 (5 bases). This CDR3 region has 14 residues. V lost 7 bases and J lost 6, with 19 bases in between. Germline V CDR1 and CDR2: MNHNS, SASEGT. CDR3 region: CASIFVQDNTEQYF. DNA for the CDR3: TGTGCCAGCATTTTCGTACAGGATAACACCGAGCAGTACTTC.

This clonotype showed up just a few times. The chain employs TRBV6-1 and TRBJ1-2; TRBD1 is a possible D gene (5 bases). Per germline, CDR1 MNHNS and CDR2 SASEGT. Trimming cost V 1 base and J 5 bases, with 11 bases left between them. The CDR3 length is 14 residues. The CDR3: CASSEGGPPYGYTF. DNA of the CDR3: TGTGCCAGCAGTGAAGGGGGACCCCCTTATGGCTACACCTTC.

This chain uses TRBV20-1 with TRBJ1-1, with D possibly matching TRBD1 (5 bases). V was pared by 4 bases and J by 0 bases, with 15 bases between. The CDR3 is 15 amino acids. The germline V gene has CDR1 DFQATT and CDR2 SNEGSKA (reference sequence). DNA of the CDR3: TGCAGTGCTACCTTTTCTGCGGGACTGAACACTGAAGCTTTCTTT. Its protein product is CSATFSAGLNTEAFF.

The chain employs TRBV15 and TRBJ2-3; the match to TRBD2 covers 11 bases. This CDR3 comprises 14 residues. Germline V CDR1 and CDR2: LNHNV, YYDKDF (reference sequence). Trimming cost V 3 bases and J 7 bases; bases outside gene matches: 3. The CDR3 bases are TGTGCCACCAGCAGCGGGACTAGCGGAAATACGCAGTATTTT. As protein: CATSSGTSGNTQYF.

This clonotype came up many times. Written as DNA, the CDR3 is TGTGCCAGCAGTAGGACACCACCAGAAGCTTTCTTT. Its translation: CASSRTPPEAFF. This chain connects TRBV28 to TRBJ1-1; tentative D call: TRBD1 (5 bases). Germline values: CDR1 MDHEN, CDR2 SYDVKM. CDR3 size: 12 residues. V was trimmed by 5 bases and J by 8 bases, leaving 12 bases between them.

This clonotype was seen ten or more times. The genes are TRBV12-3 or TRBV12-4 and TRBJ2-1; D may be TRBD2 (5 bases). V was cut by 8 bases and J by 11 bases, with 22 bases left in between. CDR3 length: 14 residues. The CDR3 nucleotides read TGTGCCAGCCACAAAGTCGGGTCGTCCGGGAAGCAGTTCTTC. It specifies CASHKVGSSGKQFF.

This clonotype came up many times. The chain links TRBV12-3 or TRBV12-4 to TRBJ2-5; D ambiguous. Trimming removed 6 bases at V and 2 bases at J, with 16 bases between. The CDR3 is 15 residues long. The CDR3 sequence is CASSRAFSPQETQYF. The CDR3 DNA follows: TGTGCCAGCAGCCGGGCGTTCAGTCCTCAAGAGACCCAGTACTTC.